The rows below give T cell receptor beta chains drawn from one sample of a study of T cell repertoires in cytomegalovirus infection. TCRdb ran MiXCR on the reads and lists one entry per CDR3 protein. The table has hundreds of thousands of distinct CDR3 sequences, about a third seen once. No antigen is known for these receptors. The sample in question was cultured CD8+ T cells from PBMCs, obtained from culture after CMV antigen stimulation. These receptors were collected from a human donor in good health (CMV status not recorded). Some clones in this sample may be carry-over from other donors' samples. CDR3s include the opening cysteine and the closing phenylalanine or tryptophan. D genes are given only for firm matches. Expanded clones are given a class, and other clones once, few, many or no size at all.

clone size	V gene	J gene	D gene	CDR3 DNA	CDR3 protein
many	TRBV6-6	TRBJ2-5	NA	TGTGCCAGCAGTTACGAAGGCAGCCAAGAGACCCAGTACTTC	CASSYEGSQETQYF
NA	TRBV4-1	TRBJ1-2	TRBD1	TGCGCCAGCAGCCAGAAGGACAGGGCGATCTATGGCTACACCTTC	CASSQKDRAIYGYTF
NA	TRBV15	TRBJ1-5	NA	TGTGCCACCAGCACAGGCGGGCAGCCCCAGCATTTT	CATSTGGQPQHF
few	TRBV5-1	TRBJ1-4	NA	TGCGCCAGCAGACACACCGGGTTAGGTGGTGAAAAACTGTTTTTT	CASRHTGLGGEKLFF
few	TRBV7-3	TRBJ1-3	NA	TGTGCCAGCAGCTTTCCTAAACAGGGAACTGGAAACACCATATATTTT	CASSFPKQGTGNTIYF
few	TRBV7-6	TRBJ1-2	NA	TGTGCCAGCAGCTTAGCGGGGCATAAGAATGGCTACACCTTC	CASSLAGHKNGYTF
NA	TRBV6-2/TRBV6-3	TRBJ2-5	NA	TGTGCCAGCAGTTACTCGGAGTTCCGCGAGAGGGCTTGGGAGACCCAGTACTTC	CASSYSEFRERAWETQYF
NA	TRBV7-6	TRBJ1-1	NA	TGTGCCAGCAGGTACCCGGGACCCTCCACTGAAGCTTTCTTT	CASRYPGPSTEAFF
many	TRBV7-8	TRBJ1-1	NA	TGTGCCAGCAGCTTAGCGGGGGTGGGGCGCGGCACTGAAGCTTTCTTT	CASSLAGVGRGTEAFF
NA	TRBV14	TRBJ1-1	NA	TGTGCCAGCAGCCAAGATGGGGGCGGATTCACTGAAGCTTTCTTT	CASSQDGGGFTEAFF
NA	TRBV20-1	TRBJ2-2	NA	TGCAGTGCTACTTTCACACTAGACGACACCGGGGAGCTGTTTTTT	CSATFTLDDTGELFF
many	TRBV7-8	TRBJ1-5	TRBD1	TGTGCCAGCAGCTTAGTGTTGGGACAGGGCTCGGGTCAGCCCCAGCATTTT	CASSLVLGQGSGQPQHF
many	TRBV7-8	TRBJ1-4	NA	TGTGCCAGCAGTCAGGGCCGTCCTGCAACTAATGAAAAACTGTTTTTT	CASSQGRPATNEKLFF
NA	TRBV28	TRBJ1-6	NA	TGTGCCAGCAGTTTTGACAGCCGTGGGGGGAGGACACCCCTCCACTTT	CASSFDSRGGRTPLHF
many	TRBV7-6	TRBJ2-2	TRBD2	TGTGCCAGCAGCTTATTGGCGGGAGCCGGGGAGCTGTTTTTT	CASSLLAGAGELFF
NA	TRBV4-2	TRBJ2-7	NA	TGTGCCAGCAGCCAAGTCCCCCCAGGCGTTTACGAGCAGTACTTC	CASSQVPPGVYEQYF
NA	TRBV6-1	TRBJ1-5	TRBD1	TGTGCCAGCAGTCCTGGGACAGTACCTAGCAATCAGCCCCAGCATTTT	CASSPGTVPSNQPQHF
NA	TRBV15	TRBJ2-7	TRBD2	TGTGCCACCAGTCCGACTAGCGGGGGCGAGCAGTACTTC	CATSPTSGGEQYF
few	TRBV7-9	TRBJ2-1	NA	TGTGCCAGCAGCTTAGTAGTCCAGGGCCCAGGAGTAAATGAGCAGTTCTTC	CASSLVVQGPGVNEQFF
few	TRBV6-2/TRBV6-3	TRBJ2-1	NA	TGTGCCAGCAGCCCTCAGTGGGGTGAGCAGTTCTTC	CASSPQWGEQFF
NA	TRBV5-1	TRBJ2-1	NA	TGCGCCAGCACCGGGGGACCGAATGAGCAGTTCTTC	CASTGGPNEQFF
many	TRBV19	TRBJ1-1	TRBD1	TGTGCCAGTAGCCCGACAGGGAAGGACACTGAAGCTTTCTTT	CASSPTGKDTEAFF
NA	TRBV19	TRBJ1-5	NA	TGTGCCACCAAGGGGGGTTCATACAATCAGCCCCAGCATTTT	CATKGGSYNQPQHF
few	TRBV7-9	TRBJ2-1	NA	TGTGCCAGCAGCTTAGCGTACGGAGCCGGGGGACAGAGCTCCTACAATGAGCAGTTCTTC	CASSLAYGAGGQSSYNEQFF
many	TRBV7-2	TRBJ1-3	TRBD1	TGTGCCAGCAGCCCGCCCTGGACAGGGGAATACACCATATATTTT	CASSPPWTGEYTIYF
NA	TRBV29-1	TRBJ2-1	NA	TGCAGCGTTGGGCGGCAGGGCGACTCCTACAATGAGCAGTTCTTC	CSVGRQGDSYNEQFF
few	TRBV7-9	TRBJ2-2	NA	TGTGCCAAGCAGGGAGTCGCCGGGGAGCTGTTTTTT	CAKQGVAGELFF
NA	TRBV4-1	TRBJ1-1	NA	TGCGCCAGCAGCCGAATTTGGTCGGGACTGGACACTGAAGCTTTCTTT	CASSRIWSGLDTEAFF
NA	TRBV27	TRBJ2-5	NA	TGTGCCAGCAGTTTAAGGCCCTCAGGCGCCCAGTACTTC	CASSLRPSGAQYF
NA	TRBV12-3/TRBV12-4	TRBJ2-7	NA	TGTGCCAGCAGTTTAGTGAACCCGGTTTCGCAGTACTTC	CASSLVNPVSQYF
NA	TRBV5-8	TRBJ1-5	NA	TGTGCCAGCAGCTTGGCGTTGGGCAGGGCGTACAATCAGCCCCAGCATTTT	CASSLALGRAYNQPQHF
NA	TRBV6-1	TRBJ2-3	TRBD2	TGTGCCAGCAGAAGACTAGCGGGGATTACAGATACGCAGTATTTT	CASRRLAGITDTQYF
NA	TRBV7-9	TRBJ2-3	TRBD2	TGTGCCAGCGGAGCTAGCGGGGGGGCCGGGAGAGATACGCAGTATTTT	CASGASGGAGRDTQYF
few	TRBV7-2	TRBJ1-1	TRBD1	TGTGCCAGCAGCCCCACATCCAGGGGGATTACCCTTGAAGCTTTCTTT	CASSPTSRGITLEAFF
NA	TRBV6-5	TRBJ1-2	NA	TGTGCCAGCAGTTACTCGACCACTAACTATGGCTACACCTTC	CASSYSTTNYGYTF
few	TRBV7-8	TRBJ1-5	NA	TGTGCCAGCAGTCAGGGCGCAGGCCGCAGGGATCAGCCCCAGCATTTT	CASSQGAGRRDQPQHF
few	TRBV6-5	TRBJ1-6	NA	TGTGCCAGCAGTTACTCAGGGACACGAGAACCCCTCCACTTT	CASSYSGTREPLHF
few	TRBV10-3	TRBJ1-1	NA	TGTGCCATCAGTTACGGGCGGGGTGAAGCTTTCTTT	CAISYGRGEAFF
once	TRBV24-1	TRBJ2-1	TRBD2	TGTGCCACCAGTGAGGAAACTAGCGGGGGGCCCTGGGGTGAGCAGTTCTTC	CATSEETSGGPWGEQFF
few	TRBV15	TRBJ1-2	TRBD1	TGTGCCACCAGCAGCCGGGACAGCAACTATGGCTACACCTTC	CATSSRDSNYGYTF
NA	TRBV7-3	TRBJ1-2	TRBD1	TGTGCCACCATTGGGACAGCTAACTATGGCTACACCTTC	CATIGTANYGYTF
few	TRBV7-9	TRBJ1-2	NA	TGTGCCAGCAACTTAGTTGGGAACGGCTACACCTTC	CASNLVGNGYTF
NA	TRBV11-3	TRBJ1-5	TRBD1	TGTGCCAGCAGCTTAAAGGGAGGGGGCAGGGGAATTCAGCCCCAGCATTTT	CASSLKGGGRGIQPQHF